This entry concerns a single T cell receptor beta chain. Its target is unknown. Profiling relied on immunoSEQ multiplex PCR, and the TCRdb table lists in-frame clones only, not all of them. The sample carries approximately 200,000 clones, roughly 94% recorded once. The CDR3 covers 15 residues. The V segment lost 6 bases and the J segment 0 bases; nucleotides outside the gene matches: 7. Germline assignment: CDR1 KGHSH and CDR2 LQKENI. The record originates from a study of T cell responses to AZD1222 COVID-19 vaccine. Study conclusions and caveats: Nearly half of the spike-specific TCRs reportedly recognize variant regions that carry no mutations. At baseline, seropositivity was found in only a handful of AZD1222 recipients. Clonal diversity may have been underestimated in mostly white British donors. Mapped onto spike, vaccine-associated CD4 TCRs spanned it and were dominant at 160-218 and 743-854.

This chain connects TRBV18 to TRBJ1-1; 7 bases fit TRBD1. The sequence came from an adult who received the MenACWY meningococcal vaccine as a control. The sequenced sample was peripheral blood, obtained 28 days after the second dose of the MenACWY control vaccine. CDR3 in amino acids: CASSPTTGLNTEAFF. CDR3 sequence (DNA): TGTGCCAGCTCTCCTACGACAGGGTTGAACACTGAAGCTTTCTTT.